Listed below are T cell receptor beta chains from one sample, sequenced in a study of long-term antiretroviral therapy in people with HIV. Repertoires were generated with immunoSEQ multiplex PCR, while TCRdb's copy carries only in-frame clones and drops some. Among about 34,000 clones listed, 94% were seen once. The sequencing used unsorted PBMCs, collected around 5 years after starting antiretroviral therapy. The origin of the receptors is a woman in her fifties or sixties with HIV. Each CDR3 is given with its conserved first and last residue. The order of the fields is clone size, D gene, J gene, V gene, CDR3 protein, CDR3 DNA. A D gene is named only where the DNA matches it firmly. Clone sizes are given selectively: once, few, many, or a class where the clone is expanded.

>few|-|TRBJ1-2|TRBV2
CASRQGPDYGYTF
TGTGCCAGCAGACAGGGCCCGGACTATGGCTACACCTTC
>-|-|TRBJ2-1|TRBV5-1
CASSLGWQQTYNEQFF
TGCGCCAGCAGCTTGGGATGGCAACAAACCTACAATGAGCAGTTCTTC
>-|-|TRBJ2-1|TRBV29-1
CSVGGTVSYNEQFF
TGCAGCGTTGGCGGGACAGTATCCTACAATGAGCAGTTCTTC
>-|TRBD1|TRBJ1-2|TRBV5-4
CASSPQGQGLYGYTF
TGTGCCAGCAGCCCCCAGGGACAGGGTTTATATGGCTACACCTTC
>-|-|TRBJ2-3|TRBV6-5
CASSYSVEADTQYF
TGTGCCAGCAGTTACTCGGTCGAGGCAGATACGCAGTATTTT
>-|-|TRBJ1-5|TRBV5-5
CASSLGGGGQPQHF
TGTGCCAGCAGCTTGGGAGGGGGGGGGCAGCCCCAGCATTTT
>-|TRBD1|TRBJ2-7|TRBV6-4
CASSVTGTGGDEQYF
TGTGCCAGCAGTGTCACCGGGACAGGGGGCGACGAGCAGTACTTC
>-|-|TRBJ1-4|TRBV19
CASSGEANAGGKLFF
TGTGCCAGTAGTGGAGAGGCAAACGCGGGTGGAAAACTGTTTTTT
>-|-|TRBJ1-1|TRBV18
CASSLSGDTEAFF
TGTGCCAGCTCACTTTCGGGCGATACTGAAGCTTTCTTT
>-|TRBD1|TRBJ1-2|TRBV5-4
CASSQGQTGAYGYTF
TGTGCCAGCAGCCAGGGACAGACAGGAGCCTATGGCTACACCTTC
>-|-|TRBJ2-5|TRBV25-1
CASSEYYPGARRETQYF
TGTGCCAGCAGTGAATATTATCCCGGGGCTCGGAGAGAGACCCAGTACTTC
>-|TRBD1|TRBJ2-5|TRBV7-9
CASSLDRDRGRETQYF
TGTGCCAGCAGCTTAGACCGGGACAGGGGGCGGGAGACCCAGTACTTC
>-|-|TRBJ1-1|TRBV5-6
CASSYRDLEAFF
TGTGCCAGCAGCTACAGGGATTTGGAAGCTTTCTTT
>-|-|TRBJ2-3|TRBV11-2
CASSSRKAGTDTQYF
TGTGCCAGCAGCTCAAGGAAGGCAGGCACAGATACGCAGTATTTT
>-|TRBD2|TRBJ2-3|TRBV5-1
CASSFGLAGSTDTQYF
TGCGCCAGCAGCTTCGGACTAGCGGGGAGCACAGATACGCAGTATTTT
>-|-|TRBJ2-5|TRBV7-6
CASSFQETQYF
TGTGCCAGCAGCTTTCAAGAGACCCAGTACTTC
>-|-|TRBJ1-1|TRBV30
CAWTVGLDTEAFF
TGTGCCTGGACAGTTGGGTTGGACACTGAAGCTTTCTTT